This TCR beta chain was identified during a study of beta chain features in type 1 diabetes. Study-wide points: For cells with high TCR expression, cDNA sequencing could yield over-representation.

Remarks on this clone: Antigen: not known.

Investigators reverse transcribed all isolated RNA, so they sequenced expressed TCRB transcripts. Assay: immunoSEQ multiplex PCR; the TCRdb copy retains only in-frame clones and omits some. The sample carries 860,000 or so clones, about 17% recorded once. Sequencing was performed on naive CD4+ T cells from blood. The receptor was derived from a woman aged 18 to 35 in good health.

The chain's CDR3 is CASSLGVAIYEQYF. The CDR3 nucleotides are TGTGCCAGCAGCTTAGGGGTCGCAATCTACGAGCAGTACTTC. The rearrangement links TRBV7-2 to TRBJ2-7; unclear D gene. The V end lost 1 base, the J end lost 3 bases, and 10 bases lay between the germline ends. CDR1 is SGHTA, CDR2 FQGNSA, per germline. CDR3 length: 14 residues.